Following are 15 T cell receptor beta chains from one sample sequenced in a study of blood T cell repertoires in COVID-19. The data were produced by immunoSEQ multiplex PCR, yet TCRdb's version contains in-frame clones alone and is incomplete. The sample holds 200,000 or so clones, just under 85% seen once. The sequenced sample was peripheral blood. The receptors derive from a man between 60 and 75 years old with COVID-19, enrolled during active disease.

The J gene is TRBJ2-4, the V gene TRBV9; D not resolved. CDR1 and CDR2 from the germline V gene are SGDLS and YYNGEE. The ends were cut back, 4 bases at V and 5 bases at J, with 10 bases in the middle. The CDR3 consists of 13 residues. The CDR3 region has the DNA TGTGCCAGCAGCACCTCAAGAGAAAACATTCAGTACTTC. Translation gives CASSTSRENIQYF. The complete variable domain, with remaining parts taken from reference TRBV9 and TRBJ2-4, reads DSGVTQTPKHLITATGQRVTLRCSPRSGDLSVYWYQQSLDQGLQFLIQYYNGEERAKGNILERFSAQQFPDLHSELNLSSLELGDSALYFCASSTSRENIQYFGAGTRLSVL.

The chain is built from TRBV2 and TRBJ2-3; 11 bases are a match to TRBD2. The CDR3 runs 15 residues. Germline assignment: CDR1 SNHLY and CDR2 FYNNEI. The V and J ends lost 8 bases and 0 bases, in that order; junction bases with no gene match: 4. The CDR3 region is CASGTSGLSTDTQYF. The CDR3 DNA sequence: TGTGCCAGCGGGACTAGCGGCCTTAGCACAGATACGCAGTATTTT.

J is TRBJ1-1 and V is TRBV5-5, with a possible D match to TRBD1 (5 bases). The CDR3 runs 13 residues. Germline CDR1 SGHKS, CDR2 YYEKEE (reference sequence). Trimming removed 1 base from V and 3 bases from J, with 7 bases in between. The CDR3 sequence is CASSLSGDTEAFF. CDR3 nucleotides: TGTGCCAGCAGCTTGTCGGGGGACACTGAAGCTTTCTTT.

In its sample, this clone was seen many times. The chain has TRBV7-2 and TRBJ2-1, with 7 bases lining up with TRBD2. Per the germline V gene, CDR1 is SGHTA and CDR2 is FQGNSA. The CDR3 loop spans 15 amino acids. V dropped 4 bases and J dropped 2; count of bases not matched to a gene: 5. CDR3 in amino acids: CASSWRESAYNEQFF. In nucleotides, the CDR3 is TGTGCCAGCAGCTGGCGGGAGAGCGCCTACAATGAGCAGTTCTTC.

The chain joins TRBV27 to TRBJ2-5, with TRBD2 matching over 8 bases. CDR1 and CDR2 (germline): MNHEY, SMNVEV (reference sequence). The CDR3 extends over 15 amino acids. Trimming took 5 bases from V and 5 from J; bases not matched to a gene: 10. This CDR3 is CASSPPGGARETQYF. CDR3 coding DNA: TGTGCCAGCAGTCCCCCGGGAGGGGCCCGCGAGACCCAGTACTTC.

The CDR3 coding sequence is TGTGCCAGCAACACCGGGACAGGGTTAAACACTGAAGCTTTCTTT. It yields the protein CASNTGTGLNTEAFF. The chain is built from TRBV3-1 (or the pseudogene TRBV3-2) and TRBJ1-1; 9 bases are a match to TRBD1. The CDR3 contains 15 residues. J was trimmed by 2 bases and V by 7 bases; bases with no gene match: 8. The germline gives CDR1 LGHDT, CDR2 YNNKEL (reference sequence).

V usage is TRBV5-4 and J usage is TRBJ1-1; tentative D call: TRBD1 (5 bases). Looked up from germline, CDR1 is SGHNT and CDR2 is YYREEE (reference sequence). The CDR3 has 14 residues. The V end was cut by 4 bases, the J end by 5 bases, with 15 bases between. The CDR3: CASSPGGGSTEAFF. CDR3 DNA: TGTGCCAGCAGCCCCGGGGGGGGGAGTACTGAAGCTTTCTTT.

The chain is built from TRBV3-1 (or the pseudogene TRBV3-2) and TRBJ2-1; 9 bases align to TRBD1. The CDR3 contains 15 residues. J lost 9 bases, V lost 6 bases, and 12 bases had no gene match. Germline assignment: CDR1 LGHDT and CDR2 YNNKEL (reference sequence). This CDR3 reads CASSPGTGPVGEQFF. The CDR3 DNA sequence: TGTGCCAGCAGTCCCGGGACAGGGCCCGTTGGTGAGCAGTTCTTC.

The J gene is TRBJ2-1, the V gene TRBV19, with a tentative D call TRBD2 (6 bases). This CDR3 has 14 residues. Germline values: CDR1 LNHDA, CDR2 SQIVND (reference sequence). V was clipped by 5 bases and J by 4 bases, with 12 bases between them. The CDR3: CASSSSAQYNEQFF. CDR3 in DNA: TGTGCCAGTAGTTCTAGCGCACAATACAATGAGCAGTTCTTC.

V gene TRBV6-4 combines with J gene TRBJ1-1, with D perhaps matching TRBD1 (6 bases). The CDR3 runs to 14 residues. Germline CDR1 reads MRHNA; CDR2 reads SNTAGT. V shed 2 bases and J shed 0 bases, with 7 bases lying between them. CDR3 nucleotide sequence: TGTGCCAGCAGTGACGGGGGCCTGAACACTGAAGCTTTCTTT. Translated: CASSDGGLNTEAFF.

The V call is TRBV27, the J call TRBJ2-5, with D maybe TRBD2 (5 bases). Germline-derived CDR1 and CDR2 are MNHEY and SMNVEV (reference sequence). V was clipped by 4 bases and J by 4 bases, with 13 bases between them. The CDR3 contains 14 residues. The CDR3, as DNA: TGTGCCAGCAGTTCTCAGAGGGAAGGAGAGACCCAGTACTTC. It translates to CASSSQREGETQYF.

The CDR3 sequence is CASSWGENIQYF. The CDR3 nucleotides are TGTGCCAGCAGCTGGGGGGAAAACATTCAGTACTTC. V gene TRBV12-3 or TRBV12-4 combines with J gene TRBJ2-4; a possible D gene is TRBD2 (6 bases). This CDR3 contains 12 residues. V was shortened by 6 bases and J by 5 bases, with 8 bases between the two germline ends.

This chain joins TRBV9 and TRBJ1-1; weak D call: TRBD1 (6 bases). The CDR3 sequence is 15 residues long. Looked up from germline, CDR1 is SGDLS and CDR2 is YYNGEE. V was clipped by 4 bases and J by 0 bases, with 13 bases between them. CDR3 sequence (DNA): TGTGCCAGCAGCCAACGGACAGAGATGAACACTGAAGCTTTCTTT. This encodes CASSQRTEMNTEAFF.

The rearrangement joins TRBV6-5 to TRBJ2-3, with D possibly TRBD2 on 6 matching bases. CDR3 size: 15 residues. Trimming left V 6 bases short and J 9 bases short, with 22 bases between. CDR1 and CDR2 from the germline V gene are MNHEY and SVGAGI. The CDR3 bases are TGTGCCAGCAGCCCCGGGCCCTCGACTAGTTCCACGCAGTATTTT. It is translated as CASSPGPSTSSTQYF.

The rearrangement links TRBV20-1 to TRBJ1-2; TRBD1 matches 9 bases. V trimming: 6 bases; J trimming: 11 bases; junction bases outside the gene matches: 7. The V gene's germline CDR1 is DFQATT and CDR2 SNEGSKA (reference sequence). The CDR3 is made up of 11 amino acids. The CDR3 is CSAVRGTGYTF. The CDR3 DNA reads TGCAGTGCCGTCAGGGGGACAGGGTACACCTTC.